This T cell receptor (beta chain) was recovered during a study of T cell repertoires in cytomegalovirus infection. Across the whole study: CMV infection and matching HLA type were both indicated by public TCR beta signatures. Study-wide results and caveats: Clonotype analysis showed dominance of the ex vivo response by HLA-C-restricted CMV-specific TCR beta clonotypes. Cumulative public TCR beta family frequency identified CMV carriers with the relevant HLA.

V lost 6 bases and J 0 bases, leaving 12 bases between the germline ends. This CDR3 region has 15 residues. TCRdb used MiXCR to reprocess the reads, holding one entry per CDR3 protein. The data show 370,000 or so distinct CDR3 sequences, about 35% seen once. This clonotype was seen repeatedly, ten times or more. What it recognizes is unknown. Here the sequenced sample was cultured PBMCs, taken from culture after CMV antigen stimulation. This clonotype originated in a human donor in good health (CMV status not recorded). Some clones in this sample may be carry-over from other donors' samples. The chain recombines TRBV12-3 or TRBV12-4 with TRBJ1-5, with D perhaps TRBD1 (5 bases). Written as DNA, the CDR3 is TGTGCCAGCAGACTCTCCGGGGGTAGCAATCAGCCCCAGCATTTT. Its protein product is CASRLSGGSNQPQHF.